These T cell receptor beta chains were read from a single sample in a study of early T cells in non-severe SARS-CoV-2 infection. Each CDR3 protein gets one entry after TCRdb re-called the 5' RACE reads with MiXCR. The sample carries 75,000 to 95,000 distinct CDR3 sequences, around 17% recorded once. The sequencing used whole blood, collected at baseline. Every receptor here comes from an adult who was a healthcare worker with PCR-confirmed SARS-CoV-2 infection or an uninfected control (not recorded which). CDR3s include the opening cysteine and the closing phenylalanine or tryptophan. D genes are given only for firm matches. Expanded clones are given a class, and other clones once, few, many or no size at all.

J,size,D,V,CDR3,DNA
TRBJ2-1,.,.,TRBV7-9,CASSLVAGNAYNEQFF,TGTGCCAGCAGCTTAGTGGCGGGAAACGCCTACAATGAGCAGTTCTTC
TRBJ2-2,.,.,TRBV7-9,CASSFGLHNTGELFF,TGTGCCAGCAGCTTCGGTCTACACAACACCGGGGAGCTGTTTTTT
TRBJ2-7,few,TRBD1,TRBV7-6,CASSQNRGATYEQYF,TGTGCCAGCAGCCAAAACAGGGGCGCCACCTACGAGCAGTACTTC
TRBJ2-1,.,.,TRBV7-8,CASSFFRRVSSYNEQFF,TGTGCCAGCAGCTTTTTTCGTAGGGTTAGCTCCTACAATGAGCAGTTCTTC
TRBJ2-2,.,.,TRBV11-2,CASSFPSTHAANTGELFF,TGTGCCAGCAGCTTCCCAAGCACCCACGCGGCGAACACCGGGGAGCTGTTTTTT
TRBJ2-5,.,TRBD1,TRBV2,CASTGGYQETQYF,TGTGCGAGCACAGGGGGATACCAAGAGACCCAGTACTTC
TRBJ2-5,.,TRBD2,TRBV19,CASRPGGSGRKETQYF,TGTGCCAGTAGGCCCGGTGGTAGCGGGAGGAAAGAGACCCAGTACTTC
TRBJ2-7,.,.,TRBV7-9,CASSLLSSSSYEQYF,TGTGCCAGCAGCTTACTATCCTCCTCCTCCTACGAGCAGTACTTC
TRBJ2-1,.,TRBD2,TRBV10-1,CASSETSGHNEQFF,TGCGCCAGCAGTGAGACTAGCGGGCACAATGAGCAGTTCTTC
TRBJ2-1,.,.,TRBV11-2,CASSLSPGRNEQFF,TGTGCCAGCAGCTTATCCCCGGGTAGGAATGAGCAGTTCTTC
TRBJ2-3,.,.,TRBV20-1,CSAKGPGTDTQYF,TGCAGTGCTAAGGGCCCGGGCACAGATACGCAGTATTTT
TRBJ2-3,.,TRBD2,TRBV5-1,CASRKELAFITDTQYF,TGCGCCAGCAGAAAGGAACTAGCGTTTATCACAGATACGCAGTATTTT
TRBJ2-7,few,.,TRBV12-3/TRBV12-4,CASSLGGISSYEQYF,TGTGCCAGCAGTCTCGGGGGAATAAGCTCCTACGAGCAGTACTTC
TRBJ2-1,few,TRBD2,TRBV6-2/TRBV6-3,CASSNLLAGLNEQFF,TGTGCCAGCAGTAATCTACTAGCGGGGTTAAATGAGCAGTTCTTC
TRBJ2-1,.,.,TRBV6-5,CASSLGPSSYNEQFF,TGTGCCAGCAGCCTAGGGCCCTCCTCCTACAATGAGCAGTTCTTC
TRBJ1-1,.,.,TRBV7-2,CASSFTAGTDTEAFF,TGTGCCAGCAGCTTTACTGCCGGGACGGACACTGAAGCTTTCTTT
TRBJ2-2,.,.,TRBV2,CAGGDLNTGELFF,TGTGCCGGAGGGGACCTGAACACCGGGGAGCTGTTTTTT
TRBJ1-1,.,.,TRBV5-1,CASSRDNLNTEAFF,TGCGCCAGCAGCCGGGACAATTTGAACACTGAAGCTTTCTTT
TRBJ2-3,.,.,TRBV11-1,CASSLTDFTQYF,TGTGCCAGCAGCCTGACTGACTTTACGCAGTATTTT
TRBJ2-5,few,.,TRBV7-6,CASSASRGETQYF,TGTGCCAGCAGCGCCTCTAGGGGAGAGACCCAGTACTTC
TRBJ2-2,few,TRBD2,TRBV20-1,CSASLAGGYAGELFF,TGCAGTGCTTCACTAGCGGGAGGATACGCCGGGGAGCTGTTTTTT
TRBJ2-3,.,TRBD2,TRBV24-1,CALGLAGNSSTDTQYF,TGTGCCCTCGGACTAGCGGGAAATTCTAGCACAGATACGCAGTATTTT
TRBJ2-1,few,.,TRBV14,CASSQLGFAEQFF,TGTGCCAGCAGCCAGCTCGGGTTTGCTGAGCAGTTCTTC
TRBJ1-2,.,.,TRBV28,CASQGIYGYTF,TGTGCCAGTCAGGGGATCTATGGCTACACCTTC
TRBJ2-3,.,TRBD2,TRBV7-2,CASSRSSGQSLDTQYF,TGTGCCAGCAGCCGATCTAGCGGCCAGTCGTTGGATACGCAGTATTTT
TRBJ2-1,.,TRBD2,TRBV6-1,CASRLAASYNEQFF,TGTGCCAGCAGGCTAGCGGCCTCCTACAATGAGCAGTTCTTC
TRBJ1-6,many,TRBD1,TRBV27,CASSWDRSSPLHF,TGTGCCAGCAGTTGGGACAGAAGTTCACCCCTCCACTTT
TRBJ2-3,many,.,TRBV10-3,CAIGDSRDTDTQYF,TGTGCCATCGGAGATAGCCGGGACACAGATACGCAGTATTTT
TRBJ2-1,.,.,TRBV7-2,CASSLPGAYSWEQFF,TGTGCCAGCAGCTTACCGGGAGCCTACTCGTGGGAGCAGTTCTTC